Below, 7 T cell receptor beta chains from the same sample are listed, as sequenced in a study of blood T cells in healthy people across ages. With a J-beta primer mix and a sample-barcoded 5' primer, a second PCR ran 7 to 11 cycles. Each CDR3 protein gets one entry after TCRdb re-called the 5' RACE reads with MiXCR. The sample lists over 1,200,000 distinct CDR3 sequences, 45% to 70% occurring once. Sequencing used blood. The source is a man younger than 30 in good health.

The chain recombines TRBV11-2 with TRBJ1-2; maybe TRBD1 (6 bases). Trimming removed 4 bases from V and 7 bases from J, with 16 bases in between. This CDR3 region has 14 residues. CDR1 and CDR2 from the germline V gene are SGHAT and FQNNGV. The CDR3, as DNA: TGTGCCAGCAGCTCCCCGGGGGGGCTCGGTGGCTACACCTTC. It encodes CASSSPGGLGGYTF.

The chain has TRBV5-1 and TRBJ2-1; D call uncertain. The CDR3 is 13 amino acids. Per germline, CDR1 SGHRS and CDR2 YFSETQ. V was trimmed by 7 bases and J by 9 bases, leaving 17 bases between them. This CDR3 is CASELLGNGEQFF. The CDR3, as DNA: TGCGCCAGCGAGCTACTGGGTAATGGTGAGCAGTTCTTC.

This CDR3 is CSARVAGAFYNEQFF. The CDR3 bases are TGCAGTGCTAGAGTAGCGGGAGCCTTCTACAATGAGCAGTTCTTC. The V call is TRBV20-1, the J call TRBJ2-1; 9 bases match TRBD2. CDR1 DFQATT and CDR2 SNEGSKA come from the germline V gene (reference sequence). V lost 1 base, J lost 3 bases, and 4 bases stayed unmatched. The CDR3 has 15 amino acids.

This chain links TRBV6-1 with TRBJ2-5; the match to TRBD2 covers 15 bases. CDR3 length: 20 amino acids. With V trimmed by 5 bases and J by 0 bases, 13 bases remained unmatched. Looked up from germline, CDR1 is MNHNS and CDR2 is SASEGT. The CDR3 loop reads CASSLTQPGLAGGYQETQYF. DNA for the CDR3: TGTGCCAGCAGTCTAACCCAACCGGGACTAGCGGGGGGTTACCAAGAGACCCAGTACTTC.

This clonotype was counted once. This rearrangement joins TRBV4-1 to TRBJ2-5, with D hard to call. This CDR3 has 14 residues. Trimming cost V 3 bases and J 0 bases, with 8 bases left between them. Germline loops: CDR1 MGHRA, CDR2 YSYEKL. CDR3 region: CASSQRLYQETQYF. CDR3 sequence (DNA): TGCGCCAGCAGCCAGCGGCTATACCAAGAGACCCAGTACTTC.

The chain couples TRBV20-1 to TRBJ2-1; D is perhaps TRBD1 or TRBD2 (5 bases each). Trimming took 3 bases from V and 4 from J, leaving 13 bases between them. Germline V gene data show CDR1 as DFQATT and CDR2 as SNEGSKA (reference sequence). CDR3 size: 14 residues. The CDR3 sequence is CSARGVTGYNEQFF. The DNA for the CDR3 is TGCAGTGCTAGGGGGGTGACTGGTTACAATGAGCAGTTCTTC.

This chain connects TRBV20-1 to TRBJ2-1, with a weak D call TRBD1 (6 bases). Per the germline V gene, CDR1 is DFQATT and CDR2 is SNEGSKA (reference sequence). The CDR3 is made up of 15 amino acids. The V end was cut by 3 bases, the J end by 7 bases, with 19 bases between. CDR3 protein: CSASWTASSLNEQFF. CDR3 in DNA: TGCAGTGCTAGCTGGACAGCCAGCTCCCTGAATGAGCAGTTCTTC.